The 13 T cell receptor beta chains below were found in one sample sequenced in a study of blood T cell repertoires in COVID-19. The table came from immunoSEQ multiplex PCR; TCRdb's copy has only in-frame clones and leaves some out. Here the sample spans more than 110,000 clones, almost 85% being singletons. The specimen sequenced was peripheral blood. The receptors here all came from a man in his fifties or sixties with acute or convalescent COVID-19.

This chain joins TRBV14 and TRBJ1-5, with 8 bases aligning to TRBD1. Germline assignment: CDR1 SGHDN and CDR2 FVKESK. The CDR3 runs 17 residues. V shed 4 bases, J shed 0 bases, and the junction held 8 bases outside the gene matches. CDR3 loop: CASSRLGQGYSNQPQHF. Written as DNA, the CDR3 is TGTGCCAGCAGCCGCTTAGGACAGGGATATAGCAATCAGCCCCAGCATTTT.

V is TRBV7-9 and J is TRBJ2-7; the match to TRBD1 covers 7 bases. Trimming took 4 bases from V and 5 from J; bases not matched to a gene: 5. There are 13 residues in the CDR3. Germline CDR1 reads SEHNR; CDR2 reads FQNEAQ (reference sequence). The CDR3 protein is CASSSETGDEQYF. In DNA, the CDR3 is TGTGCCAGCAGCTCAGAAACAGGGGACGAGCAGTACTTC.

The genes are TRBV30 and TRBJ2-3, with D perhaps TRBD2 (6 bases). V lost 2 bases and J 1 base, leaving 7 bases between the germline ends. Germline V gene data show CDR1 as GTSNPN and CDR2 as SVGIG (reference sequence). This CDR3 has 13 amino acids. The DNA for the CDR3 is TGTGCCTGGAGTACGGGGGGCACAGATACGCAGTATTTT. It encodes CAWSTGGTDTQYF.

This CDR3 is CASSPYSSGELFF. The CDR3 DNA follows: TGTGCCAGCAGCCCATACAGTTCCGGGGAGCTGTTTTTT. J is TRBJ2-2 and V is TRBV11-2; D ambiguous. There are 13 residues in the CDR3. The V end was cut by 5 bases, the J end by 6 bases, with 10 bases between. Germline V lookup: CDR1 SGHAT, CDR2 FQNNGV.

The chain carries TRBV10-3 and TRBJ1-5; 7 nucleotides line up with TRBD1. The CDR3 sequence is 14 residues long. Germline CDR1 ENHRY, CDR2 SYGVKD. V was clipped by 0 bases and J by 6 bases; unmatched bases: 2. Here the CDR3 DNA reads TGTGCCATCAGTGAGTCGAGACAGGGTCAGCCCCAGCATTTT. Translating gives CAISESRQGQPQHF.

The chain combines TRBV30 with TRBJ1-2; weak D call: TRBD1 (5 bases). Trimming stripped 0 bases from V and 2 bases from J, with 10 bases between. The CDR3 spans 14 residues. Germline values: CDR1 GTSNPN, CDR2 SVGIG (reference sequence). CDR3 in amino acids: CAWSVGAGNYGYTF. The CDR3 DNA follows: TGTGCCTGGAGTGTAGGGGCAGGGAACTATGGCTACACCTTC.

This chain links TRBV9 with TRBJ1-3; D perhaps matches TRBD1 (6 bases). The ends were cut back, 7 bases at V and 0 bases at J, with 14 bases in the middle. The length of the CDR3 is 15 residues. The germline V gene has CDR1 SGDLS and CDR2 YYNGEE. The CDR3 nucleotides are TGTGCCAGCGGGAGAGGGGGAAACTCTGGAAACACCATATATTTT. Its translation is CASGRGGNSGNTIYF.

The chain links TRBV5-4 to TRBJ2-7; TRBD1 matches at 9 bases. This CDR3 is 14 amino acids long. Germline V gene lookup returns CDR1 SGHNT and CDR2 YYREEE (reference sequence). V lost 4 bases to trimming and J lost 5 bases; unmatched junction nucleotides: 7. The CDR3 spells CASSIRDRDHEQYF. In DNA, the CDR3 is TGTGCCAGCAGCATCCGGGACAGGGATCACGAGCAGTACTTC.

The rearrangement links TRBV4-1 to TRBJ1-1; D is ambiguous. CDR3 length: 15 residues. CDR1 and CDR2 from the germline V gene are MGHRA and YSYEKL. V was cut by 1 base and J by 5 bases, with 14 bases left in between. Here the CDR3 reads CASSQVGPLMTEAFF. CDR3 DNA: TGCGCCAGCAGCCAAGTTGGCCCCCTCATGACTGAAGCTTTCTTT.

In this sample, this clone turned up a few times. This chain uses TRBV5-1 with TRBJ1-6; maybe TRBD1 (6 bases). The germline V and J ends were trimmed by 2 bases and 9 bases, with 12 bases remaining between them. This CDR3 region has 14 residues. In germline, CDR1 is SGHRS, CDR2 YFSETQ. CDR3 bases: TGCGCCAGCAGCTTTTCAGGGGAGAGTTCACCCCTCCACTTT. This codes for CASSFSGESSPLHF.

The chain is built from TRBV6-1 and TRBJ1-5, with unresolved D. This CDR3 has 16 residues. CDR1 and CDR2 from the germline V gene are MNHNS and SASEGT. Trimming took 0 bases from V and 2 from J, leaving 11 bases between them. CDR3 amino acids: CASSEAQSAGNQPQHF. The CDR3 DNA follows: TGTGCCAGCAGTGAAGCGCAATCGGCGGGCAATCAGCCCCAGCATTTT.

This chain connects TRBV10-3 to TRBJ2-1, with TRBD2 identical over 10 bases. Germline V gene lookup returns CDR1 ENHRY and CDR2 SYGVKD. The length of the CDR3 is 16 residues. The V gene end was trimmed by 0 bases and the J gene end by 6 bases; junction bases not matched to a gene: 5. CDR3 loop: CAISESKSGRANEQFF. The CDR3 bases are TGTGCCATCAGTGAGTCGAAAAGCGGGAGGGCCAATGAGCAGTTCTTC.

Worth noting for this clone: A junction end diverges from the germline sequence, so it may reflect a read error. The chain carries TRBV11-2 and TRBJ2-7; D uncertain. CDR1 and CDR2 from the germline V gene are SGHAT and FQNNGV. This CDR3 is 15 amino acids long. DNA for the CDR3: TGTGCCAGCAGCCCGCCGCAATCTAACTCCTACGAACAGTACTTC. Translation gives CASSPPQSNSYEQYF. Complete variable domain (other parts from reference TRBV11-2 and TRBJ2-7): EAGVAQSPRYKIIEKRQSVAFWCNPISGHATLYWYQQILGQGPKLLIQFQNNGVVDDSQLPKDRFSAERLKGVDSTLKIQPAKLEDSAVYLCASSPPQSNSYEQYFGPGTRLTVT.